The present T cell receptor beta chain was sequenced within a study of early T cells in non-severe SARS-CoV-2 infection. Across the study: RNA in bulk from unsorted whole blood was sequenced, and chains were unpaired. Study results and limitations: VDJdb matches were skewed toward anti-spike CD8 T cell responses.

Separate cDNA molecules each had unique molecular identifiers attached to them. TCRdb reanalysed the 5' RACE reads using MiXCR and keeps one entry per CDR3 protein. The sample comprises just under 65,000 distinct CDR3 sequences, 10% to 12% of which are singletons, and less than 3% rests with the top ten. This clonotype turned up a few times. Its antigen is not identified. Germline-derived CDR1 and CDR2 are DFQATT and SNEGSKA (reference sequence). Trimming at V came to 6 bases and at J to 4 bases, leaving 2 bases not matched to a gene. The CDR3 sequence is 11 residues long. The TCR sequence derives from an adult who was a healthcare worker with PCR-confirmed SARS-CoV-2 infection or an uninfected control (not recorded which). The sample in question was whole blood, obtained at baseline. The J gene is TRBJ1-2, the V gene TRBV20-1; 7 bases fit TRBD1. This CDR3 is CSADRAYGYTF. The CDR3, as DNA: TGCAGTGCCGACAGGGCCTATGGCTACACCTTC.